This entry features one TCR beta chain sequence. The CDR3 length is 15 residues. In germline, CDR1 is ENHRY, CDR2 SYGVKD. V shed 10 bases, J shed 4 bases, and the junction held 15 bases outside the gene matches. The sample comes from a study of blood T cell repertoires in COVID-19. For the study at large: Sources were T cells, B-cell-depleted T cells, or PBMCs; the material itself was cDNA or gDNA.

Sequencing was performed with immunoSEQ multiplex PCR; in TCRdb, only in-frame clones are kept and a portion is missing. The sample gives around 190,000 clones, about 85% of which show up once; about 1.1% is in the top ten. Specimen: peripheral blood. This chain links TRBV10-3 with TRBJ2-7, with 8 nucleotides matching TRBD1. This receptor was taken from a man aged 25-45 years with acute or convalescent COVID-19. The CDR3 is CATSLGETGVYEQYF. The CDR3 DNA sequence: TGTGCCACCTCCCTAGGCGAGACAGGGGTGTACGAGCAGTACTTC.